Listed below are T cell receptor beta chains from one sample, sequenced in a study of siplizumab effects on memory and regulatory T cells. TCRdb keeps only in-frame clones here, not all; method: immunoSEQ multiplex PCR. The sample consists of about 100,000 clones, over 90% of them appearing once. The sequencing input was non-Treg CD4+ T cells sorted from blood. The source is a human donor in good health. The CDR3 runs from the conserved cysteine through the conserved F or W. Each record gives: D gene, clone size, J gene, V gene, CDR3 protein, CDR3 DNA. A D gene is named only where the DNA matches it firmly. Rows may omit the clone size; those that give it use once, few, many or a size class.

D gene: NA
clone size: NA
J gene: TRBJ1-1
V gene: TRBV6-5
CDR3 protein: CASSFLSRGATEAFF
CDR3 DNA: TGTGCCAGCAGTTTCCTATCGAGGGGTGCCACTGAAGCTTTCTTT

D gene: NA
clone size: NA
J gene: TRBJ1-3
V gene: TRBV28
CDR3 protein: CASRIGKKSSGNTIYF
CDR3 DNA: TGTGCCAGCAGGATTGGGAAAAAGAGCTCTGGAAACACCATATATTTT

D gene: NA
clone size: NA
J gene: TRBJ1-5
V gene: TRBV19
CDR3 protein: CASRGRQEAGNQPQHF
CDR3 DNA: TGTGCCAGTAGAGGAAGACAGGAGGCGGGCAATCAGCCCCAGCATTTT

D gene: NA
clone size: NA
J gene: TRBJ2-5
V gene: TRBV5-4
CDR3 protein: CASRGARGKQETQYF
CDR3 DNA: TGTGCCAGCAGGGGGGCGAGGGGGAAACAAGAGACCCAGTACTTC

D gene: TRBD2
clone size: NA
J gene: TRBJ2-3
V gene: TRBV19
CDR3 protein: CASSRWTSGTDTQYF
CDR3 DNA: TGTGCCAGTAGTAGATGGACTAGCGGCACAGATACGCAGTATTTT

D gene: TRBD2
clone size: once
J gene: TRBJ2-7
V gene: TRBV19
CDR3 protein: CASSTERLAGDSYEQYF
CDR3 DNA: TGTGCCAGTAGTACAGAAAGACTAGCGGGAGACTCCTACGAGCAGTACTTC

D gene: NA
clone size: NA
J gene: TRBJ1-3
V gene: TRBV7-6
CDR3 protein: CASRKTPNSGNTIYF
CDR3 DNA: TGTGCCAGCAGAAAGACACCTAACTCTGGAAACACCATATATTTT

D gene: TRBD2
clone size: NA
J gene: TRBJ2-1
V gene: TRBV5-1
CDR3 protein: CASSYVAGAYNEQFF
CDR3 DNA: TGCGCCAGCAGCTACGTAGCGGGAGCTTACAATGAGCAGTTCTTC

D gene: NA
clone size: NA
J gene: TRBJ2-5
V gene: TRBV2
CDR3 protein: CASSERVGSQSETQYF
CDR3 DNA: TGTGCCAGCAGTGAAAGGGTAGGGTCCCAGTCGGAGACCCAGTACTTC

D gene: NA
clone size: NA
J gene: TRBJ2-1
V gene: TRBV10-1
CDR3 protein: CASSESGRNEQFF
CDR3 DNA: TGCGCCAGCAGTGAATCTGGGAGGAATGAGCAGTTCTTC

D gene: TRBD1
clone size: NA
J gene: TRBJ2-7
V gene: TRBV29-1
CDR3 protein: CSVLGQVNYEQYF
CDR3 DNA: TGCAGCGTATTGGGACAGGTTAACTACGAGCAGTACTTC

D gene: TRBD2
clone size: NA
J gene: TRBJ2-5
V gene: TRBV9
CDR3 protein: CASSVVVPVAGTGETQYF
CDR3 DNA: TGTGCCAGCAGCGTAGTCGTTCCGGTAGCGGGAACTGGAGAGACCCAGTACTTC

D gene: TRBD2
clone size: once
J gene: TRBJ2-7
V gene: TRBV5-5
CDR3 protein: CASRVSGGPPEQYF
CDR3 DNA: TGTGCCAGCCGAGTGTCGGGAGGGCCTCCCGAGCAGTACTTC

D gene: NA
clone size: once
J gene: TRBJ2-1
V gene: TRBV11-2
CDR3 protein: CASSHSGTDYNEQFF
CDR3 DNA: TGTGCCAGCAGCCATAGCGGGACAGACTACAATGAGCAGTTCTTC

D gene: TRBD1
clone size: NA
J gene: TRBJ1-4
V gene: TRBV28
CDR3 protein: CASSPLSGQHRITNEKLFF
CDR3 DNA: TGTGCCAGCAGTCCGCTTTCGGGACAGCACCGAATAACTAATGAAAAACTGTTTTTT

D gene: NA
clone size: NA
J gene: TRBJ1-2
V gene: TRBV7-9
CDR3 protein: CASSPGGKVGGRLIYGYTF
CDR3 DNA: TGTGCCAGCAGCCCAGGCGGGAAAGTTGGGGGGCGACTCATCTATGGCTACACCTTC

D gene: NA
clone size: NA
J gene: TRBJ2-1
V gene: TRBV30
CDR3 protein: CALNRDRYNEQFF
CDR3 DNA: TGTGCCTTAAACAGGGATCGATACAATGAGCAGTTCTTC

D gene: NA
clone size: NA
J gene: TRBJ2-5
V gene: TRBV19
CDR3 protein: CASSSQGVQETQYF
CDR3 DNA: TGTGCCAGTAGTAGCCAGGGAGTACAAGAGACCCAGTACTTC

D gene: TRBD2
clone size: NA
J gene: TRBJ2-3
V gene: TRBV5-1
CDR3 protein: CASSFGTSGTDTQYF
CDR3 DNA: TGCGCCAGCAGCTTTGGAACTAGCGGGACAGATACGCAGTATTTT

D gene: NA
clone size: NA
J gene: TRBJ1-4
V gene: TRBV7-2
CDR3 protein: CASSLGGGFATNEKLFF
CDR3 DNA: TGTGCCAGCAGCTTAGGAGGGGGATTCGCAACTAATGAAAAACTGTTTTTT

D gene: TRBD1
clone size: NA
J gene: TRBJ2-3
V gene: TRBV27
CDR3 protein: CASSSRDRGLPSGTDTQYF
CDR3 DNA: TGTGCCAGCAGTTCAAGGGACAGGGGGCTCCCGAGTGGCACAGATACGCAGTATTTT

D gene: NA
clone size: NA
J gene: TRBJ2-6
V gene: TRBV6-5
CDR3 protein: CASSYSWGPGANVLTF
CDR3 DNA: TGTGCCAGCAGTTACTCTTGGGGTCCTGGGGCCAACGTCCTGACTTTC

D gene: NA
clone size: NA
J gene: TRBJ2-7
V gene: TRBV16
CDR3 protein: CASSQRPLGEQYF
CDR3 DNA: TGTGCCAGCAGCCAAAGGCCCCTTGGCGAGCAGTACTTC

D gene: NA
clone size: NA
J gene: TRBJ1-5
V gene: TRBV10-2
CDR3 protein: CASKLDSENQPQHF
CDR3 DNA: TGCGCCAGCAAATTGGACAGCGAGAATCAGCCCCAGCATTTT

D gene: NA
clone size: NA
J gene: TRBJ2-7
V gene: TRBV7-8
CDR3 protein: CASSIQTRSFYEQYF
CDR3 DNA: TGTGCCAGCAGCATACAGACTAGATCTTTCTACGAGCAGTACTTC

D gene: TRBD1
clone size: NA
J gene: TRBJ2-6
V gene: TRBV10-2
CDR3 protein: CASSGLGTGGGGSGANVLTF
CDR3 DNA: TGCGCCAGCAGTGGTTTAGGGACAGGGGGCGGTGGTTCTGGGGCCAACGTCCTGACTTTC

D gene: NA
clone size: NA
J gene: TRBJ2-2
V gene: TRBV5-4
CDR3 protein: CASSPVSTGRTGELFF
CDR3 DNA: TGTGCCAGCAGCCCCGTTTCTACAGGGCGAACCGGGGAGCTGTTTTTT

D gene: TRBD2
clone size: NA
J gene: TRBJ2-1
V gene: TRBV5-1
CDR3 protein: CASHPAGANEQFF
CDR3 DNA: TGCGCCAGCCACCCAGCGGGAGCTAATGAGCAGTTCTTC

D gene: NA
clone size: NA
J gene: TRBJ2-7
V gene: TRBV5-4
CDR3 protein: CASSLDRVRDEQYF
CDR3 DNA: TGTGCCAGCAGCTTGGACAGGGTCCGCGACGAGCAGTACTTC